The 31 T cell receptor beta chains presented below share a single source sample, sequenced in a study of blood T cell repertoires in COVID-19 (dated by TCRdb to 2018 to 2020). The library was obtained by the immunoSEQ multiplex PCR assay. This is the immuneACCESS table as TCRdb keeps it, with only in-frame sequences that have V and J called. A part of the clones is gone; compared with another copy, unresolved V genes explain less than half, and the rest is unexplained. Present in this sample are about 440,000 clones, around nine tenths of which were seen just once. Together, the top ten hold approximately 2% of the sample. Source material: PBMCs or T cells enriched from blood (not recorded which). These receptors were obtained from a woman aged 18 to 35 with acute COVID-19.

This chain uses TRBV18 with TRBJ2-7; 7 positions agree with TRBD2. From germline, CDR1 is KGHSH and CDR2 LQKENI. With 1 base clipped from V and 4 bases from J, the junction kept 4 bases outside the gene matches. CDR3 length equals 14 residues. The CDR3 here is CASSPRGLEYEQYF. DNA of the CDR3: TGTGCCAGCTCACCACGCGGACTAGAGTACGAGCAGTACTTC.

V usage is TRBV18 and J usage is TRBJ2-7, with TRBD1 as a possible D gene (6 bases). V lost 1 base and J 1 base, leaving 17 bases between the germline ends. Germline V lookup: CDR1 KGHSH, CDR2 LQKENI. This CDR3 is built from 17 residues. For the CDR3, the DNA is TGTGCCAGCTCACCACGGTTTGAGGGGGTGATTTCCTACGAGCAGTACTTC. It translates to CASSPRFEGVISYEQYF.

The rearrangement uses TRBV18 and TRBJ2-1, with a weak D call TRBD1 (6 bases). The germline V and J ends were trimmed by 0 bases and 8 bases, with 17 bases remaining between them. The CDR3 is made up of 16 amino acids. Germline V gives CDR1 KGHSH, CDR2 LQKENI. The chain's CDR3 is CASSPPNRVVGDEQFF. As DNA, the CDR3 is TGTGCCAGCTCACCACCGAACAGGGTGGTCGGGGATGAGCAGTTCTTC.

The J gene is TRBJ1-4, the V gene TRBV7-2; 7 positions agree with TRBD1. Germline CDR1 SGHTA, CDR2 FQGNSA. This CDR3 is built from 14 residues. After removal of 1 base from V and 7 bases from J, the junction contained 3 bases not matched to a gene. The CDR3 loop reads CASSLGQGREKLFF. The DNA of the CDR3 is TGTGCCAGCAGCTTAGGACAGGGTCGTGAAAAACTGTTTTTT.

The chain is built from TRBV5-1 and TRBJ1-1; the match to TRBD1 covers 9 bases. This CDR3 spans 16 amino acids. Germline CDR1 and CDR2: SGHRS and YFSETQ. J gave up 1 base and V 4 bases, and 8 bases lay outside the gene matches. This CDR3 is CASSPGTGLENTEAFF. CDR3 DNA sequence: TGCGCCAGCAGCCCAGGGACAGGGTTGGAGAACACTGAAGCTTTCTTT.

V is TRBV9 and J is TRBJ2-5, with 7 bases matching TRBD2. Germline trimming cut 4 bases from V and 1 base from J; bases unmatched to any gene: 4. The CDR3 is 14 amino acids. Germline V gene sequence: CDR1 SGDLS, CDR2 YYNGEE. CDR3 bases: TGTGCCAGCAGCTCCCGGACTAGCCAAGAGACCCAGTACTTC. Protein sequence: CASSSRTSQETQYF.

The chain employs TRBV28 and TRBJ1-5; 9 bases are a match to TRBD1. This CDR3 is 16 amino acids long. Germline CDR1 is MDHEN and CDR2 is SYDVKM. Trimming took 5 bases from V and 10 from J; bases not matched to a gene: 15. CDR3 bases: TGTGCCAGCAGTCCAGACGGACAGGGGTTTTTCCAACCCCAGCATTTT. Residues: CASSPDGQGFFQPQHF.

This chain links TRBV5-6 with TRBJ2-2; 10 bases agree with TRBD2. CDR1 is SGHDT and CDR2 is YYEEEE in the germline V gene. The CDR3 contains 17 residues. Trimming removed 3 bases from V and 0 bases from J; junction bases left unmatched: 5. The CDR3 region is CASSSITSGTNTGELFF. CDR3 bases: TGTGCCAGCAGCTCAATTACTAGCGGGACGAACACCGGGGAGCTGTTTTTT. Combining the CDR3 with reference TRBV5-6 and TRBJ2-2 gives the whole variable domain DAGVTQSPTHLIKTRGQQVTLRCSPKSGHDTVSWYQQALGQGPQFIFQYYEEEERQRGNFPDRFSGHQFPNYSSELNVNALLLGDSALYLCASSSITSGTNTGELFFGEGSRLTVL.

The chain employs TRBV23-1 and TRBJ2-7; TRBD1 aligns across 9 bases. TRBV23-1 falls under the ORF class, with uncertain function. V trimming: 3 bases; J trimming: 2 bases; junction bases outside the gene matches: 5. The CDR3 is made up of 15 amino acids. The CDR3 DNA reads as TGCGCCAGCAGTCATACCGGGACAGGGCCCTACGAGCAGTACTTC. Translating it yields CASSHTGTGPYEQYF.

This clone was recorded once. The genes are TRBV7-9 and TRBJ2-3, with TRBD2 as a possible D gene (5 bases). From germline, CDR1 is SEHNR and CDR2 FQNEAQ (reference sequence). Deletions cut 3 bases from V and 0 bases from J, with 10 bases between. The CDR3 runs to 15 residues. DNA of the CDR3: TGTGCCAGCAGCTTTCGCCGGACTAGCACAGATACGCAGTATTTT. It is translated as CASSFRRTSTDTQYF. The whole variable domain, filled in from reference TRBV7-9 and TRBJ2-3, reads DTGVSQNPRHKITKRGQNVTFRCDPISEHNRLYWYRQTLGQGPEFLTYFQNEAQLEKSRLLSDRFSAERPKGSFSTLEIQRTEQGDSAMYLCASSFRRTSTDTQYFGPGTRLTVL.

This clone was found a few times. This rearrangement joins TRBV29-1 to TRBJ2-7; perhaps TRBD1 as D (5 bases). Deletions cut 4 bases from V and 1 base from J, with 8 bases between. This CDR3 has 12 residues. Per germline, CDR1 SQVTM and CDR2 ANQGSEA. CDR3 residues: CSVGQMSYEQYF. Here the CDR3 DNA reads TGCAGCGTTGGACAGATGTCCTACGAGCAGTACTTC.

The chain couples TRBV2 to TRBJ1-1; unclear D gene. The CDR3 runs 13 residues. Germline-derived CDR1 and CDR2 are SNHLY and FYNNEI. V lost 3 bases and J lost 4, with 9 bases in between. CDR3 sequence: CASSDVRSTEAFF. CDR3 coding DNA: TGTGCCAGCAGTGATGTACGGTCCACTGAAGCTTTCTTT.

This clone was seen a handful of times. Here the CDR3 DNA reads TGCGCCAGCAGAGGACAGGGGACCGGGGAGCTGTTTTTT. Translated, it gives CASRGQGTGELFF. The gene calls are TRBV10-1 and TRBJ2-2; 9 bases are shared with TRBD1. The CDR3 loop spans 13 amino acids. The ends lost 6 bases at V and 5 bases at J; junction bases unmatched: 1. Germline loops: CDR1 WNHNN, CDR2 SYGVQD (reference sequence).

V usage is TRBV6-5 and J usage is TRBJ2-1, with D hard to call. This CDR3 contains 12 residues. The V end lost 2 bases, the J end lost 9 bases, and 8 bases lay between the germline ends. Germline CDR1 MNHEY, CDR2 SVGAGI. CDR3 DNA sequence: TGTGCCAGCAGTTACGAGGTCGGTGAGCAGTTCTTC. Its translation is CASSYEVGEQFF.

The chain carries TRBV15 and TRBJ2-7; D is undetermined. The CDR3 has 13 residues. The V end was cut by 2 bases, the J end by 0 bases, with 5 bases between. The germline V gene has CDR1 LNHNV and CDR2 YYDKDF (reference sequence). CDR3 DNA sequence: TGTGCCACCAGCAGAATAGACTCCTACGAGCAGTACTTC. This encodes CATSRIDSYEQYF.

The CDR3 protein is CASSTNLFRASYEQYF. CDR3 DNA sequence: TGTGCCAGCAGCACGAACCTTTTCAGGGCGAGCTACGAGCAGTACTTC. The chain links TRBV7-9 to TRBJ2-7, with D possibly matching TRBD1 (5 bases). The length of the CDR3 is 16 residues. Germline V gene sequence: CDR1 SEHNR, CDR2 FQNEAQ (reference sequence). Trimming left V 5 bases short and J 3 bases short, with 20 bases between. Full variable domain (missing parts from reference TRBV7-9 and TRBJ2-7): DTGVSQNPRHKITKRGQNVTFRCDPISEHNRLYWYRQTLGQGPEFLTYFQNEAQLEKSRLLSDRFSAERPKGSFSTLEIQRTEQGDSAMYLCASSTNLFRASYEQYFGPGTRLTVT.

The J gene is TRBJ1-2, the V gene TRBV7-3; 7 bases map to TRBD1. Germline values: CDR1 SGHTA, CDR2 FQGTGA. V was clipped by 6 bases and J by 8 bases; unmatched bases: 12. The CDR3 length is 14 residues. The CDR3 DNA reads TGTGCCAGCAGGCCTGGACAGGTTTTGGGCGGCTACACCTTC. This gives the protein CASRPGQVLGGYTF.

J is TRBJ2-7 and V is TRBV9; 9 positions agree with TRBD1. With V trimmed by 0 bases and J by 5 bases, 0 bases remained unmatched. The CDR3 spans 13 residues. CDR1 and CDR2 (germline): SGDLS, YYNGEE. In nucleotides, the CDR3 is TGTGCCAGCAGCGTAGGACAGGGGGACGAGCAGTACTTC. Protein product: CASSVGQGDEQYF.

The CDR3 protein is CASSPGTGLYEQYF. The CDR3 bases are TGTGCCAGCAGCCCCGGGACAGGGTTGTACGAGCAGTACTTC. The chain carries TRBV11-2 and TRBJ2-7; 9 nucleotides line up with TRBD1. This CDR3 is 14 amino acids long. CDR1 and CDR2 from the germline V gene are SGHAT and FQNNGV. The junction had 6 bases not matched to a gene; V was cut back by 5 bases and J by 4 bases. Using reference TRBV11-2 and TRBJ2-7 for the parts outside the CDR3, the full variable domain is EAGVAQSPRYKIIEKRQSVAFWCNPISGHATLYWYQQILGQGPKLLIQFQNNGVVDDSQLPKDRFSAERLKGVDSTLKIQPAKLEDSAVYLCASSPGTGLYEQYFGPGTRLTVT.

The rearrangement links TRBV5-4 to TRBJ2-7; 8 bases agree with TRBD1. The CDR3 spans 15 residues. V lost 4 bases and J lost 2; bases outside the gene matches: 8. The germline V gene encodes CDR1 SGHNT and CDR2 YYREEE (reference sequence). Here the CDR3 reads CASSGRTGTPYEQYF. DNA for the CDR3: TGTGCCAGCAGCGGACGGACAGGGACGCCCTACGAGCAGTACTTC.

This chain joins TRBV3-1 (or the pseudogene TRBV3-2) and TRBJ2-3; 9 nucleotides align to TRBD2. J lost 7 bases, V lost 0 bases, and 8 bases had no gene match. The CDR3 runs 16 residues. Germline CDR1 reads LGHDT; CDR2 reads YNNKEL (reference sequence). CDR3 nucleotide sequence: TGTGCCAGCAGCCAAGATCTGCTAGCGGGGAAAAATACGCAGTATTTT. Protein: CASSQDLLAGKNTQYF.

The CDR3 is CAWTTFLGDRAKGYTF. CDR3 DNA: TGTGCCTGGACGACCTTCCTGGGGGACAGGGCTAAAGGCTACACCTTC. The chain couples TRBV30 to TRBJ1-2; 9 positions agree with TRBD1. Germline V lookup: CDR1 GTSNPN, CDR2 SVGIG (reference sequence). The CDR3 has 16 amino acids. Trimming cost V 4 bases and J 8 bases; bases outside gene matches: 17.

The chain joins TRBV29-1 to TRBJ1-4, with D unclear. V dropped 4 bases and J dropped 5 bases, with 17 bases sitting between them. Germline-derived CDR1 and CDR2 are SQVTM and ANQGSEA. The CDR3 extends over 15 amino acids. The CDR3 DNA reads TGCAGCGTTGGGCCCTCTCCGGGAAAAAATGAAAAACTGTTTTTT. This sequence encodes CSVGPSPGKNEKLFF.

The chain joins TRBV6-1 to TRBJ2-7; D is perhaps TRBD1 (5 bases). CDR1 is MNHNS, CDR2 SASEGT, per germline. The CDR3 contains 13 residues. Trimming shortened V by 9 bases and J by 3 bases, and 15 bases separated the two germline ends. In nucleotides, the CDR3 is TGTGCCAGTAAAGACAGACAGCTCTACGAGCAGTACTTC. Its protein product is CASKDRQLYEQYF.

There are a few counts of this clone. V is TRBV10-3 and J is TRBJ1-3; D ambiguous. Germline V CDR1 and CDR2: ENHRY, SYGVKD. The germline V and J ends were trimmed by 2 bases and 2 bases, with 16 bases remaining between them. CDR3 length equals 17 residues. The CDR3 region is CAISEKSLGEPGNTIYF. As DNA, the CDR3 is TGTGCCATCAGTGAGAAATCGCTCGGAGAACCTGGAAACACCATATATTTT.

The chain combines TRBV7-9 with TRBJ1-2, with a possible D match to TRBD1 (5 bases). With 0 bases removed from V and 2 bases from J, the gap between germline ends came to 7 bases. Germline values: CDR1 SEHNR, CDR2 FQNEAQ (reference sequence). The CDR3 contains 14 residues. The CDR3 is CASSLAPGNYGYTF. The CDR3 DNA sequence: TGTGCCAGCAGCTTAGCGCCAGGGAACTATGGCTACACCTTC.

The chain combines TRBV6-2 or TRBV6-3 with TRBJ1-2; TRBD1 matches at 7 bases. There are 15 residues in the CDR3. Germline CDR1 and CDR2: MNHEY and SVGEGT. V lost 2 bases and J lost 4; bases outside the gene matches: 7. This CDR3 is CASSYDGQVGYGYTF. For the CDR3, the DNA is TGTGCCAGCAGTTACGATGGACAGGTCGGCTATGGCTACACCTTC.

This chain connects TRBV25-1 to TRBJ2-2, with D possibly TRBD1 on 5 matching bases. Germline CDR1 reads MGHDK; CDR2 reads SYGVNS. V gave up 6 bases and J gave up 3 bases, with 14 bases separating them. The CDR3 contains 15 residues. CDR3 in DNA: TGTGCCAGCAGCCCCACAGGACACTACACCGGGGAGCTGTTTTTT. It translates to CASSPTGHYTGELFF.

The rearrangement joins TRBV12-3 or TRBV12-4 to TRBJ2-7, with TRBD2 as a possible D gene (5 bases). The CDR3 is 13 residues long. V lost 1 base and J 7 bases, leaving 11 bases between the germline ends. As DNA, the CDR3 is TGTGCCAGCAGTTTAGAGGGTACGGGGGAGCAGTACTTC. Its protein product is CASSLEGTGEQYF.

The chain combines TRBV6-5 with TRBJ1-2; TRBD1 matches at 8 bases. V gave up 6 bases and J gave up 3 bases; unmatched junction bases: 9. The CDR3 has 15 amino acids. Germline V gene lookup returns CDR1 MNHEY and CDR2 SVGAGI. For the CDR3, the DNA is TGTGCCAGCAGCCGAACTGGGGACAGGCACTATGGCTACACCTTC. Its translation: CASSRTGDRHYGYTF.

The chain joins TRBV7-9 to TRBJ2-7; 9 bases agree with TRBD1. CDR1 SEHNR and CDR2 FQNEAQ come from the germline V gene (reference sequence). The V gene end was trimmed by 4 bases and the J gene end by 7 bases; junction bases not matched to a gene: 5. This CDR3 has 13 amino acids. The CDR3 region is CASSSGTGREQYF. In DNA form, the CDR3 reads TGTGCCAGCAGCTCCGGGACAGGGAGAGAGCAGTACTTC.